This entry lists 10 T cell receptor beta chains sequenced from one sample in a study of cytomegalovirus exposure and HLA in healthy donors. A multiplex PCR was run with 60 Vbeta primers and 13 Jbeta primers. Some clones are missing from TCRdb's copy, which holds only in-frame ones; the method was immunoSEQ multiplex PCR. Its table lists around 31,000 clones. What was sequenced was PBMCs. The source of these receptors is a female donor in good health and CMV-seronegative.

V is TRBV28 and J is TRBJ2-3; 8 bases agree with TRBD2. The CDR3 totals 16 residues. Germline lookup yields CDR1 MDHEN and CDR2 SYDVKM. J lost 0 bases, V lost 4 bases, and 6 bases had no gene match. CDR3 in DNA: TGTGCCAGCAGTTCCCGACTAGCGTTGAGCACAGATACGCAGTATTTT. Translation: CASSSRLALSTDTQYF.

The gene calls are TRBV19 and TRBJ1-5, with TRBD1 identical over 10 bases. J was trimmed by 3 bases and V by 9 bases; bases with no gene match: 20. This CDR3 has 19 residues. Germline CDR1 reads LNHDA; CDR2 reads SQIVND (reference sequence). This CDR3 reads CASRTLTGGGSTYNQPQHF. In DNA form, the CDR3 reads TGTGCCAGCCGAACCTTGACAGGGGGCGGTTCGACTTACAATCAGCCCCAGCATTTT.

The rearrangement links TRBV11-2 to TRBJ2-3; the D gene is possibly TRBD1 (5 bases). Germline CDR1 and CDR2: SGHAT and FQNNGV. V lost 3 bases to trimming and J lost 3 bases, with 7 bases between them. CDR3 size: 13 residues. The CDR3 here is CASSLGPTDTQYF. The CDR3 bases are TGTGCCAGCAGCTTGGGGCCGACAGATACGCAGTATTTT.

As concerns this clone: Because the CDR3's place on the DNA is in doubt, the DNA is left out and the CDR3 is given as listed by TCRdb. The chain couples TRBV5-4 to TRBJ2-5; TRBD1 is the table's D call and was not checked against the DNA. The CDR3 is 12 residues long, counting both termini. Germline CDR1 reads SGHNT; CDR2 reads YYREEE (reference sequence). The CDR3 region is CASSGVGQGIYF.

The chain is built from TRBV10-1 and TRBJ2-5; 7 bases are a match to TRBD1. The trim removed 10 bases at V and 5 bases at J, leaving 16 bases unmatched. This CDR3 spans 15 amino acids. Germline V lookup: CDR1 WNHNN, CDR2 SYGVQD (reference sequence). CDR3 amino acids: CAKTEWTGVLETQYF. The DNA for the CDR3 is TGCGCCAAGACGGAATGGACAGGCGTATTGGAGACCCAGTACTTC.

The chain uses TRBV9 and TRBJ2-1, with 9 nucleotides matching TRBD2. Trimming at V came to 0 bases and at J to 7 bases, leaving 8 bases not matched to a gene. Germline V gene data show CDR1 as SGDLS and CDR2 as YYNGEE. The CDR3 consists of 16 residues. The CDR3 sequence: CASSVDSRGGINEQFF. The CDR3 bases are TGTGCCAGCAGCGTAGATTCGCGGGGGGGCATAAATGAGCAGTTCTTC.

The chain employs TRBV7-3 and TRBJ1-1; D uncertain. This CDR3 has 13 amino acids. Germline CDR1 reads SGHTA; CDR2 reads FQGTGA. The V and J ends lost 3 bases and 7 bases respectively, with 12 bases between them. CDR3 in amino acids: CASSFGGNDEAFF. The CDR3 DNA is TGTGCCAGCAGCTTCGGCGGTAACGATGAAGCTTTCTTT.

The chain recombines TRBV30 with TRBJ2-7; 7 bases agree with TRBD1. The CDR3 runs 10 residues. CDR1 GTSNPN and CDR2 SVGIG come from the germline V gene (reference sequence). Trimming took 5 bases from V and 10 from J; bases not matched to a gene: 5. CDR3 sequence reads: CAWADREQYF. The CDR3 nucleotides read TGTGCCTGGGCCGACAGGGAACAGTACTTC.

The chain joins TRBV11-2 to TRBJ2-7, with D hard to call. Germline assignment: CDR1 SGHAT and CDR2 FQNNGV. The CDR3 length is 14 residues. Trimming pared 3 bases from V and 1 base from J, leaving 10 bases between. The CDR3 reads CASSLQAPSYEQYF. CDR3 nucleotide sequence: TGTGCCAGCAGCTTGCAGGCGCCTTCCTACGAGCAGTACTTC.

V and J are TRBV5-4 and TRBJ2-7, with 14 bases identical to TRBD2. Losses at the gene ends were 4 bases for V and 3 bases for J; bases not matched to a gene: 3. This CDR3 contains 15 residues. CDR1 SGHNT and CDR2 YYREEE come from the germline V gene (reference sequence). For the CDR3, the DNA is TGTGCCAGCAGCATCGGACTAGCGGGGGGCTACGAGCAGTACTTC. This translates into CASSIGLAGGYEQYF.